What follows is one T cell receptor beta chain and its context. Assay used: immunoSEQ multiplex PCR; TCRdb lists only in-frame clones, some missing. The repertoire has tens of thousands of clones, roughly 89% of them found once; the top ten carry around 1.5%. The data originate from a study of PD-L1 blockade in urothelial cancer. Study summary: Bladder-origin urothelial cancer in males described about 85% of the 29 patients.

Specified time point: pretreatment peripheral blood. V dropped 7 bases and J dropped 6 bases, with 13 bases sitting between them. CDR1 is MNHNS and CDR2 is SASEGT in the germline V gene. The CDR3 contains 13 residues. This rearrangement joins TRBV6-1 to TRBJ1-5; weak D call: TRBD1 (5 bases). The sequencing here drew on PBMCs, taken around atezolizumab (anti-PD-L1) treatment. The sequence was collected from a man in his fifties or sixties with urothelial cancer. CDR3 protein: CASKQGASQPQHF. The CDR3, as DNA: TGTGCCAGCAAGCAGGGTGCTAGTCAGCCCCAGCATTTT.